The rows below give T cell receptor beta chains drawn from one sample of a study of blood T cells in healthy people across ages. One entry per CDR3 protein, called by TCRdb with MiXCR from the 5' RACE reads. This table has hundreds of thousands of distinct CDR3 sequences, just under 25% appearing once. This sample also appeared in a second study, on T cells of mothers and their children.

Sequenced input: blood. Every receptor here comes from a boy under 18 in good health. CDR3s include the opening cysteine and the closing phenylalanine or tryptophan. A D gene is named only where the DNA matches it firmly. Not all rows give a size; the values are once, few, many and, for expanded clones, a class.

J: TRBJ2-7; D: NA; V: TRBV28; size: few; CDR3: CASTSTGRTHEQYF; DNA: TGTGCCAGCACTTCCACCGGGAGAACCCACGAGCAGTACTTC
J: TRBJ2-5; D: NA; V: TRBV29-1; size: few; CDR3: CSVGTQETQYF; DNA: TGCAGCGTTGGTACCCAAGAGACCCAGTACTTC
J: TRBJ2-5; D: NA; V: TRBV28; size: few; CDR3: CASSPPMGDSFRDSGQETQYF; DNA: TGTGCCAGCAGTCCCCCGATGGGAGATTCGTTCCGGGACTCAGGCCAAGAGACCCAGTACTTC
J: TRBJ2-7; D: TRBD1; V: TRBV4-3; size: few; CDR3: CASSQRPGGNHEQYF; DNA: TGCGCCAGCAGCCAAAGGCCAGGGGGCAACCACGAGCAGTACTTC
J: TRBJ2-7; D: TRBD1; V: TRBV19; size: NA; CDR3: CASSNQDRGGYGQYF; DNA: TGTGCCAGTAGTAATCAAGACAGGGGAGGCTACGGGCAGTACTTC
J: TRBJ1-1; D: NA; V: TRBV29-1; size: few; CDR3: CSASRNGGAEAFF; DNA: TGCAGCGCTAGTAGGAACGGGGGTGCTGAAGCTTTCTTT
J: TRBJ2-3; D: TRBD2; V: TRBV20-1; size: NA; CDR3: CSATARGSGRAYTQYF; DNA: TGCAGTGCTACGGCGCGGGGTAGCGGGAGGGCGTATACGCAGTATTTT
J: TRBJ1-1; D: NA; V: TRBV29-1; size: NA; CDR3: CSVGYMNTEAFF; DNA: TGCAGCGTTGGGTATATGAACACTGAAGCTTTCTTT
J: TRBJ2-1; D: TRBD2; V: TRBV4-1; size: few; CDR3: CASSQYGLAGTSEQFF; DNA: TGCGCCAGCAGCCAATACGGACTAGCGGGAACGTCTGAGCAGTTCTTC
J: TRBJ2-6; D: TRBD1; V: TRBV28; size: few; CDR3: CATRRAGGFSGANVLTF; DNA: TGTGCCACTCGGCGGGCAGGGGGTTTCTCTGGGGCCAACGTCCTGACTTTC
J: TRBJ1-1; D: TRBD1; V: TRBV7-2; size: few; CDR3: CASSIGQGVTEAFF; DNA: TGTGCCAGCAGCATCGGACAGGGGGTCACTGAAGCTTTCTTT
J: TRBJ2-3; D: TRBD2; V: TRBV7-2; size: NA; CDR3: CASSLREGPGSYTQYF; DNA: TGTGCCAGCAGCCTAAGGGAGGGCCCTGGTAGTTATACGCAGTATTTT
J: TRBJ2-1; D: NA; V: TRBV4-1; size: NA; CDR3: CASSQEGYREQFF; DNA: TGCGCCAGCAGCCAAGAGGGCTACCGTGAGCAGTTCTTC
J: TRBJ1-5; D: NA; V: TRBV7-9; size: NA; CDR3: CASSLETGGANQPQHF; DNA: TGTGCCAGCAGCTTAGAAACAGGAGGGGCAAATCAGCCCCAGCATTTT
J: TRBJ2-7; D: TRBD2; V: TRBV11-1; size: NA; CDR3: CASSHSGRESNEQYF; DNA: TGTGCCAGCAGTCATAGCGGGAGAGAGTCCAATGAGCAGTACTTC
J: TRBJ1-2; D: TRBD1; V: TRBV6-5; size: NA; CDR3: CASRRPGQGADGYTF; DNA: TGTGCCAGCAGACGCCCGGGACAGGGGGCTGATGGCTACACCTTC
J: TRBJ2-1; D: TRBD2; V: TRBV20-1; size: few; CDR3: CSASPRTSASYNEQFF; DNA: TGCAGTGCTAGTCCCCGGACTAGCGCATCCTACAATGAGCAGTTCTTC
J: TRBJ2-3; D: TRBD2; V: TRBV29-1; size: few; CDR3: CSVAPGLRIADTQYF; DNA: TGCAGCGTGGCTCCGGGACTAAGGATCGCAGATACGCAGTATTTT
J: TRBJ2-5; D: TRBD2; V: TRBV5-1; size: NA; CDR3: CASSPRTSGRQETQHF; DNA: TGCGCCAGCAGCCCTAGGACTAGCGGGAGACAAGAGACCCAGCACTTC
J: TRBJ1-1; D: NA; V: TRBV20-1; size: NA; CDR3: CSAREWTDEAFF; DNA: TGCAGTGCTAGAGAGTGGACAGATGAAGCTTTCTTT
J: TRBJ2-7; D: TRBD1; V: TRBV27; size: NA; CDR3: CASSNRGSYEQYF; DNA: TGTGCCAGCAGCAACAGGGGGTCCTACGAGCAGTACTTC
J: TRBJ1-4; D: NA; V: TRBV25-1; size: NA; CDR3: CASSVWRGDGNEKLFF; DNA: TGTGCCAGCAGTGTTTGGCGTGGAGACGGAAATGAAAAACTGTTTTTT
J: TRBJ2-7; D: NA; V: TRBV21-1; size: few; CDR3: CASPWRGGRPTYEQYF; DNA: TGTGCCAGCCCTTGGAGGGGGGGAAGGCCAACTTACGAGCAGTACTTC
J: TRBJ2-1; D: TRBD2; V: TRBV3-1; size: NA; CDR3: CASSQGAGGHNEQFF; DNA: TGTGCCAGCAGCCAAGGGGCGGGAGGGCACAATGAGCAGTTCTTC
J: TRBJ2-7; D: TRBD2; V: TRBV3-1; size: NA; CDR3: CASTASSGPYEQYF; DNA: TGTGCCAGCACCGCGTCTAGCGGTCCCTACGAGCAGTACTTC
J: TRBJ1-2; D: TRBD1; V: TRBV6-2/TRBV6-3; size: few; CDR3: CASSYSRTGNGYTF; DNA: TGTGCCAGCAGTTACTCCCGGACAGGGAATGGCTACACCTTC
J: TRBJ2-5; D: NA; V: TRBV21-1; size: few; CDR3: CASSKARDRGETQYF; DNA: TGTGCCAGCAGCAAAGCCCGGGACAGGGGAGAGACCCAGTACTTC
J: TRBJ2-2; D: TRBD2; V: TRBV9; size: NA; CDR3: CASSGNTGTSLDTGELFF; DNA: TGTGCCAGCAGCGGAAATACCGGGACTAGCTTAGACACCGGGGAGCTGTTTTTT
J: TRBJ2-7; D: TRBD1; V: TRBV7-9; size: few; CDR3: CASRDSGGAEQYF; DNA: TGTGCCAGCAGGGACTCAGGGGGCGCCGAGCAGTACTTC
J: TRBJ2-5; D: NA; V: TRBV27; size: NA; CDR3: CASSPVTSGRETQYF; DNA: TGTGCCAGCAGTCCCGTTACCTCGGGTCGAGAGACCCAGTACTTC
J: TRBJ1-2; D: TRBD1; V: TRBV3-1; size: NA; CDR3: CASSQDRQGIYGYTF; DNA: TGTGCCAGCAGCCAAGATCGACAGGGAATATATGGCTACACCTTC
J: TRBJ2-7; D: TRBD2; V: TRBV7-2; size: NA; CDR3: CASSLEWAAGVYEQYF; DNA: TGTGCCAGCAGCTTAGAATGGGCAGCGGGAGTCTACGAGCAGTACTTC
J: TRBJ2-5; D: TRBD2; V: TRBV6-1; size: few; CDR3: CATRAGGEETQYF; DNA: TGTGCCACAAGAGCGGGGGGAGAAGAGACCCAGTACTTC
J: TRBJ2-1; D: TRBD2; V: TRBV7-9; size: NA; CDR3: CASILTSGSYNEQFF; DNA: TGTGCCAGCATCCTTACTAGCGGGTCTTACAATGAGCAGTTCTTC
J: TRBJ2-1; D: NA; V: TRBV20-1; size: NA; CDR3: CSAPGTNSYNEQFF; DNA: TGCAGTGCTCCCGGGACCAATTCCTACAATGAGCAGTTCTTC
J: TRBJ1-4; D: NA; V: TRBV12-5; size: few; CDR3: CASGLALEDSDNEKLFF; DNA: TGTGCTAGTGGTTTGGCCTTGGAGGACAGCGATAATGAAAAACTGTTTTTT
J: TRBJ1-1; D: TRBD1; V: TRBV3-1; size: NA; CDR3: CASSQEDRGTEAFF; DNA: TGTGCCAGCAGCCAAGAAGACAGGGGGACTGAAGCTTTCTTT
J: TRBJ2-1; D: NA; V: TRBV7-8; size: few; CDR3: CASKLVFSGRRGQFF; DNA: TGTGCCAGCAAGCTTGTCTTTAGCGGACGTCGGGGGCAGTTCTTC
J: TRBJ2-3; D: TRBD2; V: TRBV29-1; size: NA; CDR3: CSCRLAGGDTQYF; DNA: TGCAGCTGTCGGCTAGCGGGAGGGGATACGCAGTATTTT
J: TRBJ2-7; D: TRBD2; V: TRBV7-9; size: few; CDR3: CASSLAGTSTDEQYF; DNA: TGTGCCAGCAGCTTAGCCGGGACTAGCACCGACGAGCAGTACTTC
J: TRBJ1-4; D: TRBD1; V: TRBV4-1; size: few; CDR3: CASSHSLGQGTNEKLFF; DNA: TGCGCCAGCAGCCACTCCCTCGGACAGGGAACTAATGAAAAACTGTTTTTT
J: TRBJ2-2; D: TRBD1; V: TRBV6-5; size: NA; CDR3: CASSYLGQVNTGELFF; DNA: TGTGCCAGCAGTTACCTCGGACAGGTTAACACCGGGGAGCTGTTTTTT
J: TRBJ2-5; D: NA; V: TRBV6-2/TRBV6-3; size: NA; CDR3: CASRPTAQETQYF; DNA: TGTGCCAGCAGACCCACAGCTCAAGAGACCCAGTACTTC